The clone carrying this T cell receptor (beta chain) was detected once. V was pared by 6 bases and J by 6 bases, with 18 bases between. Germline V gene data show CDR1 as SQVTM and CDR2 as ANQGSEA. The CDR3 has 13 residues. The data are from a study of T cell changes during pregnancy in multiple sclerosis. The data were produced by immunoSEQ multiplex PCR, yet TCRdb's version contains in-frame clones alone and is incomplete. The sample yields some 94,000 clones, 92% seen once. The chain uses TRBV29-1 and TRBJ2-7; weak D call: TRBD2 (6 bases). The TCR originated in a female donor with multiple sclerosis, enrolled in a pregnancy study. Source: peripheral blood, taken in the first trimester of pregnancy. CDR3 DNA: TGCAGCGTCGCGTGGAAGGAGGGGTCCGAGCAGTACTTC. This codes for CSVAWKEGSEQYF.